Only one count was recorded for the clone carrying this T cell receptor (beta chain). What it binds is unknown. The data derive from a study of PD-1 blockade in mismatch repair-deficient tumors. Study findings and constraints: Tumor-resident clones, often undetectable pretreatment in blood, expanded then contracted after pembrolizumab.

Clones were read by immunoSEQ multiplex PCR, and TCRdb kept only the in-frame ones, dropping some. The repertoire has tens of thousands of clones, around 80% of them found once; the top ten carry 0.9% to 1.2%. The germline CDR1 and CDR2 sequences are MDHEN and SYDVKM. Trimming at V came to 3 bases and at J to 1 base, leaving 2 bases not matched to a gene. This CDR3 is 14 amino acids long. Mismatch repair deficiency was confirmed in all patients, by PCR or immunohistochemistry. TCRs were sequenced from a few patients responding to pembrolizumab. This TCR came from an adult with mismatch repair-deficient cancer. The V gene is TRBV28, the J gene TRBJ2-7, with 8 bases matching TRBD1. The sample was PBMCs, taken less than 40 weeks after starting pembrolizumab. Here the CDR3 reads CASSFTGGSYEQYF. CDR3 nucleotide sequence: TGTGCCAGCAGTTTTACAGGGGGGTCCTACGAGCAGTACTTC.